These T cell receptor beta chains were read from a single sample in a study of T cell changes during pregnancy in multiple sclerosis. The data were produced by immunoSEQ multiplex PCR, yet TCRdb's version contains in-frame clones alone and is incomplete. This sample has tens of thousands of clones, with about 91% found just once. The source material was peripheral blood, sampled in the first trimester of pregnancy. These receptors were collected from a female donor with multiple sclerosis, enrolled in a pregnancy study. CDR3s include the opening cysteine and the closing phenylalanine or tryptophan. Each record gives: D gene, J gene, V gene, clone size, CDR3 DNA, CDR3 protein. A D gene is named only where the DNA matches it firmly. Rows may omit the clone size; those that give it use once, few, many or a size class.

d_gene: .; j_gene: TRBJ1-4; v_gene: TRBV28; abundance: .; CDR3nt: TGTGCCAGCAGTTTGGGGACACTGAACTCCGGGCCTGAAAAACTGTTTTTT; CDR3aa: CASSLGTLNSGPEKLFF
d_gene: .; j_gene: TRBJ2-7; v_gene: TRBV5-1; abundance: .; CDR3nt: TGCGCCAGCAGCTTGGCGTCCGACAGTTCTACCGAGCAGTACTTC; CDR3aa: CASSLASDSSTEQYF
d_gene: .; j_gene: TRBJ2-5; v_gene: TRBV30; abundance: .; CDR3nt: TGTGCCTGGAGTGTAAGGAGGGGGCGAGGGGAGACCCAGTACTTC; CDR3aa: CAWSVRRGRGETQYF
d_gene: .; j_gene: TRBJ2-3; v_gene: TRBV5-1; abundance: .; CDR3nt: TGCGCCAGCAGCTTGGCCGACAGGTTGACTAGCACAGATACGCAGTATTTT; CDR3aa: CASSLADRLTSTDTQYF
d_gene: .; j_gene: TRBJ2-1; v_gene: TRBV5-4; abundance: once; CDR3nt: TGTGCCAGCAGCCCCGGGACTCCCAGGAATGAGCAGTTCTTC; CDR3aa: CASSPGTPRNEQFF
d_gene: TRBD1; j_gene: TRBJ2-7; v_gene: TRBV6-6; abundance: .; CDR3nt: TGTGCCAGCAGTTTTTTCCGGGACAGGGGAGAGTGCGAGCAGTACTTC; CDR3aa: CASSFFRDRGECEQYF
d_gene: TRBD2; j_gene: TRBJ2-2; v_gene: TRBV7-6; abundance: .; CDR3nt: TGTGCCAGCAGCTTAACGGGCGGGAGGGCCATCGGGGAGCTGTTTTTT; CDR3aa: CASSLTGGRAIGELFF
d_gene: .; j_gene: TRBJ2-7; v_gene: TRBV7-8; abundance: .; CDR3nt: TGTGCCAGCAGCTCAGACAGAAGTCCTTACGAGCAGTACTTC; CDR3aa: CASSSDRSPYEQYF
d_gene: .; j_gene: TRBJ2-5; v_gene: TRBV19; abundance: .; CDR3nt: TGTGCCAGTAGTATCCGGCGGAGATCGGGGCAAGAGACCCAGTACTTC; CDR3aa: CASSIRRRSGQETQYF
d_gene: TRBD1; j_gene: TRBJ1-1; v_gene: TRBV11-2; abundance: .; CDR3nt: TGTGCCAGCAGCTTCGGGACAGGGGTGAGTGCTGAAGCTTTCTTT; CDR3aa: CASSFGTGVSAEAFF
d_gene: TRBD2; j_gene: TRBJ2-7; v_gene: TRBV30; abundance: once; CDR3nt: TGTGCCTGGAGCGTATTCGGGAGGCCCTCGTACGAGCAGTACTTC; CDR3aa: CAWSVFGRPSYEQYF
d_gene: TRBD1; j_gene: TRBJ1-2; v_gene: TRBV7-2; abundance: once; CDR3nt: TGTGCCAGCAGCCCAACCGGGACAGGTCGCTATGGCTACACCTTC; CDR3aa: CASSPTGTGRYGYTF
d_gene: TRBD1; j_gene: TRBJ2-7; v_gene: TRBV5-4; abundance: few; CDR3nt: TGTGCCAGCAGCTTCCGGGACAGAACTGTCTACGAGCAGTACTTC; CDR3aa: CASSFRDRTVYEQYF
d_gene: TRBD1; j_gene: TRBJ1-2; v_gene: TRBV18; abundance: .; CDR3nt: TGTGCCAGCTCACCAAAGGGACAGGGCGGAGGCTACACCTTC; CDR3aa: CASSPKGQGGGYTF
d_gene: .; j_gene: TRBJ2-7; v_gene: TRBV4-1; abundance: .; CDR3nt: TGCGCCAGCAGCCAAGAAGACAGAACCCACTCCTACGAGCAGTACTTC; CDR3aa: CASSQEDRTHSYEQYF
d_gene: TRBD1; j_gene: TRBJ2-1; v_gene: TRBV5-4; abundance: .; CDR3nt: TGTGCCAGCAGCTCGCCTCGGACAGGGACGTACAATGAGCAGTTCTTC; CDR3aa: CASSSPRTGTYNEQFF
d_gene: .; j_gene: TRBJ1-3; v_gene: TRBV9; abundance: .; CDR3nt: TGTGCCAGCAGCGTAGAGACAGGCGGAAACACCATATATTTT; CDR3aa: CASSVETGGNTIYF
d_gene: .; j_gene: TRBJ1-4; v_gene: TRBV7-8; abundance: .; CDR3nt: TGTGCCAGCAGCCCGAGGGCGCAGGACCAACTGTTTTTT; CDR3aa: CASSPRAQDQLFF
d_gene: TRBD1; j_gene: TRBJ1-5; v_gene: TRBV19; abundance: .; CDR3nt: TGTGCCAGTAGGGAGACAGGGACATATCAGCCCCAGCATTTT; CDR3aa: CASRETGTYQPQHF
d_gene: .; j_gene: TRBJ1-5; v_gene: TRBV28; abundance: .; CDR3nt: TGTGCCAGCAGTAAATCTCAGATTAGCAATCAGCCCCAGCATTTT; CDR3aa: CASSKSQISNQPQHF
d_gene: TRBD1; j_gene: TRBJ1-2; v_gene: TRBV7-2; abundance: .; CDR3nt: TGTGCCAGCAGCCCATGGACAGGGGGCAACTATGGCTACACCTTC; CDR3aa: CASSPWTGGNYGYTF
d_gene: .; j_gene: TRBJ2-7; v_gene: TRBV2; abundance: .; CDR3nt: TGTGCCAGCAGGCCCCGCAGGGGCGCTCTCTACGAGCAGTACTTC; CDR3aa: CASRPRRGALYEQYF
d_gene: .; j_gene: TRBJ2-1; v_gene: TRBV2; abundance: .; CDR3nt: TGTGCCAGCAGTCCCAGAGGGAGCTCCTACAATGAGCAGTTCTTC; CDR3aa: CASSPRGSSYNEQFF
d_gene: .; j_gene: TRBJ1-1; v_gene: TRBV6-1; abundance: .; CDR3nt: TGTGCCAGCAGCCTTATGAACACTGAAGCTTTCTTT; CDR3aa: CASSLMNTEAFF
d_gene: TRBD1; j_gene: TRBJ1-1; v_gene: TRBV7-9; abundance: .; CDR3nt: TGTGCCAGCAGCTATACAGGGGGGAGGGTGAGAACTGAAGCTTTCTTT; CDR3aa: CASSYTGGRVRTEAFF
d_gene: TRBD1; j_gene: TRBJ2-7; v_gene: TRBV29-1; abundance: once; CDR3nt: TGCAGCGTTGGATCTCTCCACAGGGGACCCTACTACGAGCAGTACTTC; CDR3aa: CSVGSLHRGPYYEQYF
d_gene: .; j_gene: TRBJ1-5; v_gene: TRBV7-2; abundance: .; CDR3nt: TGTGCCAGCAGCTTAGAGGGGCGACAGGACAGCAATCAGCCCCAGCATTTT; CDR3aa: CASSLEGRQDSNQPQHF
d_gene: TRBD1; j_gene: TRBJ2-6; v_gene: TRBV27; abundance: .; CDR3nt: TGTGCCAGCAGTTTTTTCGCAGGGGGCGCGACTGGGGCCAACGTCCTGACTTTC; CDR3aa: CASSFFAGGATGANVLTF
d_gene: TRBD2; j_gene: TRBJ2-7; v_gene: TRBV18; abundance: .; CDR3nt: TGTGCCAGCTCACTAGGACTAGCGGGAGACACCTACGAGCAGTACTTC; CDR3aa: CASSLGLAGDTYEQYF
d_gene: .; j_gene: TRBJ2-1; v_gene: TRBV5-6; abundance: .; CDR3nt: TGTGCCAGCAGCTTCCCCCTGCGGGGTGAGCAGTTCTTC; CDR3aa: CASSFPLRGEQFF
d_gene: .; j_gene: TRBJ2-1; v_gene: TRBV5-1; abundance: .; CDR3nt: TGCGCCAGCAGCTCGGCCCTCGGCGGCTATGAGCAGTTCTTC; CDR3aa: CASSSALGGYEQFF
d_gene: .; j_gene: TRBJ1-2; v_gene: TRBV6-5; abundance: .; CDR3nt: TGTGCCAGCAGTTTTAACAGGGTATGGGGCTACACCTTC; CDR3aa: CASSFNRVWGYTF
d_gene: TRBD1; j_gene: TRBJ1-1; v_gene: TRBV28; abundance: .; CDR3nt: TGTGCCAGCACGACAGGGGGTAGGACTGAAGCTTTCTTT; CDR3aa: CASTTGGRTEAFF
d_gene: .; j_gene: TRBJ1-5; v_gene: TRBV2; abundance: .; CDR3nt: TGTGCCAGCAATCCGACAGGCGGCAATCAGCCCCAGCATTTT; CDR3aa: CASNPTGGNQPQHF
d_gene: TRBD2; j_gene: TRBJ2-7; v_gene: TRBV7-2; abundance: .; CDR3nt: TGTGCCAGCAGCTTAGAAGCTAGCGGGCGATACGAGCAGTACTTC; CDR3aa: CASSLEASGRYEQYF
d_gene: .; j_gene: TRBJ1-2; v_gene: TRBV27; abundance: .; CDR3nt: TGTGCCACCCGAGCTAACTATGGCTACACCTTC; CDR3aa: CATRANYGYTF
d_gene: TRBD1; j_gene: TRBJ1-5; v_gene: TRBV6-1; abundance: .; CDR3nt: TGTGCCAGCATTCTCGACAGGGGGAATCAGCCCCAGCATTTT; CDR3aa: CASILDRGNQPQHF
d_gene: .; j_gene: TRBJ2-7; v_gene: TRBV5-4; abundance: once; CDR3nt: TGTGCCAGCAGCTTGTTGCACAGGGCAAGCGAGCAGTACTTC; CDR3aa: CASSLLHRASEQYF
d_gene: .; j_gene: TRBJ1-2; v_gene: TRBV9; abundance: .; CDR3nt: TGTGCCAGCAGCGTAGAGGGACATTATGGCTACACCTTC; CDR3aa: CASSVEGHYGYTF
d_gene: .; j_gene: TRBJ1-1; v_gene: TRBV6-5; abundance: .; CDR3nt: TGTGCCAGCAGGCCCCCACAGGGACGGACTGAAGCTTTCTTT; CDR3aa: CASRPPQGRTEAFF
d_gene: TRBD2; j_gene: TRBJ2-1; v_gene: TRBV9; abundance: .; CDR3nt: TGTGCCAGCAGCGTAGCCCTAGCGGGAGACAATGAGCAGTTCTTC; CDR3aa: CASSVALAGDNEQFF
d_gene: .; j_gene: TRBJ1-3; v_gene: TRBV18; abundance: .; CDR3nt: TGTGCCAGCTCACCACCCCAAGGCGGAACCTCTGGAAACACCATATATTTT; CDR3aa: CASSPPQGGTSGNTIYF
d_gene: .; j_gene: TRBJ2-3; v_gene: TRBV9; abundance: .; CDR3nt: TGTGCCAGTAACCGGGACTCGAGCACAGATACGCAGTATTTT; CDR3aa: CASNRDSSTDTQYF
d_gene: TRBD2; j_gene: TRBJ2-1; v_gene: TRBV6-1; abundance: .; CDR3nt: TGTGCCAGCAGTGTGAATGTTGCGGGAGGGTCCTACAATGAGCAGTTCTTC; CDR3aa: CASSVNVAGGSYNEQFF
d_gene: .; j_gene: TRBJ1-1; v_gene: TRBV5-1; abundance: .; CDR3nt: TGCGCCAGCAGCTTGGCCGGGGAGGGGAGGACTGAAGCTTTCTTT; CDR3aa: CASSLAGEGRTEAFF
d_gene: .; j_gene: TRBJ1-4; v_gene: TRBV7-9; abundance: .; CDR3nt: TGTGCCAGCAACGGGGGACGGACTAATGAAAAACTGTTTTTT; CDR3aa: CASNGGRTNEKLFF
d_gene: TRBD1; j_gene: TRBJ1-4; v_gene: TRBV5-1; abundance: .; CDR3nt: TGCGCCAGCAGCCGGGGACAGCCTAATGAAAAACTGTTTTTT; CDR3aa: CASSRGQPNEKLFF
d_gene: .; j_gene: TRBJ2-3; v_gene: TRBV9; abundance: .; CDR3nt: TGTGCCAGCGGCCCCAAAGATACGCAGTATTTT; CDR3aa: CASGPKDTQYF
d_gene: TRBD2; j_gene: TRBJ2-1; v_gene: TRBV13; abundance: few; CDR3nt: TGTGCCAGCAGCCAGGGACTAGGCGGGGATGAGCAGTTCTTC; CDR3aa: CASSQGLGGDEQFF
d_gene: TRBD1; j_gene: TRBJ1-1; v_gene: TRBV25-1; abundance: .; CDR3nt: TGTGCCAGCCGGGACAGGGGGATCACTGAAGCTTTCTTT; CDR3aa: CASRDRGITEAFF
d_gene: TRBD1; j_gene: TRBJ2-1; v_gene: TRBV5-1; abundance: .; CDR3nt: TGCGCCAGCAGCTTGGCAGGGGGCCCGGCCCCATTCGATGAGCAGTTCTTC; CDR3aa: CASSLAGGPAPFDEQFF
d_gene: TRBD1; j_gene: TRBJ1-5; v_gene: TRBV9; abundance: once; CDR3nt: TGTGCCAGCAGCAGACAGGGTGATAGCAATCAGCCCCAGCATTTT; CDR3aa: CASSRQGDSNQPQHF
d_gene: TRBD2; j_gene: TRBJ2-7; v_gene: TRBV6-6; abundance: .; CDR3nt: TGTGCCAGCAGTTGGTTAGCGGGGGAGGGCTACGAGCAGTACTTC; CDR3aa: CASSWLAGEGYEQYF